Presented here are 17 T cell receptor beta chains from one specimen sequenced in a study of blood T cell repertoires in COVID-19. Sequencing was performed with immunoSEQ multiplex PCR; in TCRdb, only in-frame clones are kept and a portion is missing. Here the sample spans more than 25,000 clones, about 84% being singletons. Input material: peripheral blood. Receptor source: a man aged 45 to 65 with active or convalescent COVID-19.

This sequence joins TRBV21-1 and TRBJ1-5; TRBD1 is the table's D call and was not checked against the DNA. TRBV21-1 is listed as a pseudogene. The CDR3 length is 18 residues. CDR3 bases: TGTGCCAGCAGCAAATTCCGGACAGGGGCTTATAGCAATCAGCCCCAGCATTTT. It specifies CASSKFRTGAYSNQPQHF.

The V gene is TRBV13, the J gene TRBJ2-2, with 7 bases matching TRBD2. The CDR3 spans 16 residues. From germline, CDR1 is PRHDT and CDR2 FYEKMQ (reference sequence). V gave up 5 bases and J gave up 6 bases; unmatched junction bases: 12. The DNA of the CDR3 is TGTGCCAGCAGCCCCAGGGACTATTGGGCCCCCGGGGAGCTGTTTTTT. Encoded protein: CASSPRDYWAPGELFF.

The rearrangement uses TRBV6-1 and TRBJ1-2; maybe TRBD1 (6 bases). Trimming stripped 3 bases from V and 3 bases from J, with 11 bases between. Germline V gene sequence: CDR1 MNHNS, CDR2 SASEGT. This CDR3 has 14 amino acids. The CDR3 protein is CASSDQGFDYGYTF. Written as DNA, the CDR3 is TGTGCCAGCAGTGATCAGGGGTTTGACTATGGCTACACCTTC.

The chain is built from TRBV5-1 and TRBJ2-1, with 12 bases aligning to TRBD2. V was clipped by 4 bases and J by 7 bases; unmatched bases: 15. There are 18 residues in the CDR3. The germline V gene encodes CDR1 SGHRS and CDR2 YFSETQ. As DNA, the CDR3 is TGCGCCAGCAGCATGACTAGCGGGAGCCTCAGCGATTGGAATGAGCAGTTCTTC. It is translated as CASSMTSGSLSDWNEQFF.

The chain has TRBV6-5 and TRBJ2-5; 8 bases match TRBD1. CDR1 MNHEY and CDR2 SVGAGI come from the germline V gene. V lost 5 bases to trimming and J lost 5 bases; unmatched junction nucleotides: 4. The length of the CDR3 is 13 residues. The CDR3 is CASSNRGVETQYF. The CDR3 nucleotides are TGTGCCAGCAGTAACAGGGGGGTGGAGACCCAGTACTTC.

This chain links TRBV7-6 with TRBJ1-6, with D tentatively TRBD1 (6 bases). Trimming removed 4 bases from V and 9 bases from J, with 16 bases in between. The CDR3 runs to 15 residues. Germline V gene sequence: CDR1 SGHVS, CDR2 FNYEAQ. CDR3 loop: CASSSKDSRLSPLHF. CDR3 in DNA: TGTGCCAGCAGCTCAAAGGACAGTCGTCTTTCACCCCTCCACTTT. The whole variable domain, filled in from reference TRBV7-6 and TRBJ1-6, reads GAGVSQSPRYKVTKRGQDVALRCDPISGHVSLYWYRQALGQGPEFLTYFNYEAQQDKSGLPNDRFSAERPEGSISTLTIQRTEQRDSAMYRCASSSKDSRLSPLHFGNGTRLTVT.

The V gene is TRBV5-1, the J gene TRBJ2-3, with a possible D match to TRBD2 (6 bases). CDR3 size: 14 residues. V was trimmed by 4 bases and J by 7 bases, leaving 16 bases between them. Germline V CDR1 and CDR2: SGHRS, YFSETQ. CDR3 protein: CASSPLAGRNTQYF. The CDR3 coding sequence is TGCGCCAGCAGCCCCTTAGCTGGGAGGAATACGCAGTATTTT.

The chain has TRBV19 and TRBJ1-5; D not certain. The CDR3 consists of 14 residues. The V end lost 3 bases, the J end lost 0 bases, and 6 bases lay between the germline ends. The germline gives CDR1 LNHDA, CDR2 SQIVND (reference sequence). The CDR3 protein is CASSMQVSNQPQHF. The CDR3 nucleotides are TGTGCCAGTAGTATGCAGGTTAGCAATCAGCCCCAGCATTTT.

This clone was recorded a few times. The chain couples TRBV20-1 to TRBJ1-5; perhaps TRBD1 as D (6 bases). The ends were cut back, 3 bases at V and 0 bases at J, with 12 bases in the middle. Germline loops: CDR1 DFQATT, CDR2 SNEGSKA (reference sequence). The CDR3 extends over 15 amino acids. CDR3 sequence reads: CSASLGDTSNQPQHF. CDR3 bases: TGCAGTGCTAGTCTCGGGGACACTAGCAATCAGCCCCAGCATTTT.

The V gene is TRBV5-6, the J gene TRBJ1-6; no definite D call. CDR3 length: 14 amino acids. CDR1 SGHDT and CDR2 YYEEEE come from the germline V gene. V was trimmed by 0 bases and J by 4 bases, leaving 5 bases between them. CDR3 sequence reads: CASSLAPYNSPLHF. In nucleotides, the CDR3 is TGTGCCAGCAGCTTGGCTCCGTATAATTCACCCCTCCACTTT.

CDR3 amino acids: CASSEDRATDTQYF. The CDR3 DNA reads TGTGCCAGCAGTGAGGACAGGGCTACCGATACGCAGTATTTT. This chain joins TRBV2 and TRBJ2-3; 8 positions match TRBD1. The germline V gene has CDR1 SNHLY and CDR2 FYNNEI. CDR3 size: 14 residues. V trimming: 3 bases; J trimming: 6 bases; junction bases outside the gene matches: 5.

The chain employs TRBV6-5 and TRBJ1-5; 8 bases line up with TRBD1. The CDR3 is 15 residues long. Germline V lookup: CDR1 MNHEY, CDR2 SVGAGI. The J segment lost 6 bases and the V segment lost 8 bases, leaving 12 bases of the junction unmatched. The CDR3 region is CASAPTGGEGQPQHF. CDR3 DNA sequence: TGTGCCAGCGCCCCTACAGGGGGAGAAGGTCAGCCCCAGCATTTT.

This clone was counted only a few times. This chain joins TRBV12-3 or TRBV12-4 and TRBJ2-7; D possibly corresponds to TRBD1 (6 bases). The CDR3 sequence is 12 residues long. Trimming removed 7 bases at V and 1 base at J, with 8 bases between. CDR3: CASKGDSYEQYF. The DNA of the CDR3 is TGTGCCAGCAAGGGGGATTCCTACGAGCAGTACTTC.

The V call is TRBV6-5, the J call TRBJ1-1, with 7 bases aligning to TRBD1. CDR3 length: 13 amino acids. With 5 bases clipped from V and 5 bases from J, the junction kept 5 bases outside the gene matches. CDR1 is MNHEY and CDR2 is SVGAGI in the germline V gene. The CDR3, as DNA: TGTGCCAGCAGTCGTGCAGGGGGGACTGAAGCTTTCTTT. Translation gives CASSRAGGTEAFF.

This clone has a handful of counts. The chain's CDR3 is CASSYQGTPNQPQHF. As DNA, the CDR3 is TGTGCCAGCAGTTACCAGGGGACACCTAATCAGCCCCAGCATTTT. The chain links TRBV6-5 to TRBJ1-5, with D perhaps TRBD1 (6 bases). CDR1 is MNHEY and CDR2 is SVGAGI in the germline V gene. Trimming took off 2 bases at V and 4 bases at J, with 12 bases between the two ends. This CDR3 comprises 15 residues.

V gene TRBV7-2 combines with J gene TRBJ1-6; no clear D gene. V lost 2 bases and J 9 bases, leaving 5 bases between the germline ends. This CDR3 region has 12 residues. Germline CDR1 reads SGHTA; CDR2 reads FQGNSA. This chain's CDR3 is CASSLLSSPLHF. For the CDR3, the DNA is TGTGCCAGCAGCTTACTTTCTTCACCCCTCCACTTT.

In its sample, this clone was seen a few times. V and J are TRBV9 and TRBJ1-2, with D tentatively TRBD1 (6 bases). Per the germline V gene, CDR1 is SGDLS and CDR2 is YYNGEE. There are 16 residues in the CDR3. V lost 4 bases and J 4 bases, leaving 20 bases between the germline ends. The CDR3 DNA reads TGTGCCAGCAGCCCATCCCCACAGGGTTACGGCTATGGCTACACCTTC. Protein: CASSPSPQGYGYGYTF. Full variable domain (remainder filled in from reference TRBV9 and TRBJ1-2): DSGVTQTPKHLITATGQRVTLRCSPRSGDLSVYWYQQSLDQGLQFLIQYYNGEERAKGNILERFSAQQFPDLHSELNLSSLELGDSALYFCASSPSPQGYGYGYTFGSGTRLTVV.